This T cell receptor beta chain was observed in a study of a mutant IDH1 vaccine in newly diagnosed glioma. Assay: immunoSEQ multiplex PCR; the TCRdb copy retains only in-frame clones and omits some. This table holds approximately 37,000 clones, 55% to 60% found once. The time point is: week 5, during vaccination. Each vaccine dose was 300 ug of mutant IDH1 20-mer peptide, with topical imiquimod. Remarks on this clone: The antigen is undetermined.

The sample in question was PBMCs, obtained from a glioma patient whose treatment included an IDH1 peptide vaccine. This TCR was sampled from a woman in her late teens or twenties with glioma.

The CDR3, as DNA: TGTGCCAGCAGTTTCGGAGGGCCCCTGGTCTATGGCTACACCTTC. The encoded protein is CASSFGGPLVYGYTF. J is TRBJ1-2 and V is TRBV27; D not certain. Trimming took off 3 bases at V and 4 bases at J, with 15 bases between the two ends. CDR3 length equals 15 residues. Germline CDR1 reads MNHEY; CDR2 reads SMNVEV (reference sequence).